The clone carrying this TCR beta chain has just one count. Its antigen is currently unknown. Primers: 60 Vbeta forward and 13 Jbeta reverse. Assay used: immunoSEQ multiplex PCR; TCRdb lists only in-frame clones, some missing. The repertoire includes about 120,000 clones, under 90% of them detected once, and more than 8% sits in the top ten. The record originates from a study of cytomegalovirus exposure and HLA in healthy donors. Whole-study findings and limits: Being productive about 87% or about 30% of the time was typical of most TCR beta V segments in an earlier analysis.

Unmatched junction bases numbered 7, after V lost 4 bases and J lost 6 bases. Looked up from germline, CDR1 is SGHNT and CDR2 is YYREEE (reference sequence). The CDR3 sequence is 15 residues long. The sequenced sample consisted of PBMCs. This clonotype originated in a female donor in good health and CMV-seropositive. The chain joins TRBV5-4 to TRBJ2-3; 11 bases are a match to TRBD2. The CDR3 spells CASSPEPSGGDTQYF. The CDR3 nucleotides read TGTGCCAGCAGCCCTGAGCCTAGCGGGGGGGATACGCAGTATTTT.